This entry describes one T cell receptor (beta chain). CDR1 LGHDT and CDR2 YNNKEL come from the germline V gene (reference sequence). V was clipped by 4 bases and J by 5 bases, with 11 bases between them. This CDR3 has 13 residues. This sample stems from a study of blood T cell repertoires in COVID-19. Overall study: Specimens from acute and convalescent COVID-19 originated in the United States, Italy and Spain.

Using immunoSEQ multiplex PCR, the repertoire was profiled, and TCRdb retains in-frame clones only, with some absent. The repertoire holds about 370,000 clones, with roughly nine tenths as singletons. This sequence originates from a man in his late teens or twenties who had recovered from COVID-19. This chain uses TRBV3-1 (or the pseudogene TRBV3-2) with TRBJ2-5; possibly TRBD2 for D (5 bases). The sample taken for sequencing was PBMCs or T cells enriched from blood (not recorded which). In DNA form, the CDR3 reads TGTGCCAGCAGCCTAGGGCGCGGGGAGACCCAGTACTTC. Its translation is CASSLGRGETQYF.